The source of this T cell receptor beta chain is a study of long-term antiretroviral therapy in people with HIV. About the research overall: The 2015 recommendation for immediate ART came about a decade after the earliest samples. Study-level findings and limits: Whichever time point was examined, clones expanded before ART dominated the repertoire.

A v3.0 immunoSEQ assay was performed at survey level. The assay was immunoSEQ multiplex PCR, and TCRdb's table has in-frame clones only and misses some. Here the sample spans some 19,000 clones, 79% being singletons. Every participant gave one or more pre-ART and two or more post-ART PBMC samples. In the case of this clone: The antigen is unknown.

The receptor was derived from a middle-aged woman with HIV. The sample here was unsorted PBMCs, taken 4.1 years after starting antiretroviral therapy.

The CDR3 DNA sequence: TGTGCCAGTAGTCCTCACCGGGACAGGGGGCAGGGTGGACCGCCCCAGCATTTT. It specifies CASSPHRDRGQGGPPQHF. The chain has TRBV19 and TRBJ1-5; 12 bases are shared with TRBD1. V shed 5 bases, J shed 9 bases, and the junction held 17 bases outside the gene matches. The CDR3 spans 18 residues. Germline V gene data show CDR1 as LNHDA and CDR2 as SQIVND (reference sequence).